A single sample is the source of the 30 T cell receptor beta chains below, sequenced in a study of cytomegalovirus exposure and HLA in healthy donors. Using immunoSEQ multiplex PCR, the repertoire was profiled, and TCRdb retains in-frame clones only, with some absent. There are 95,000 to 150,000 clones in the sample; about 90% occur only once, and approximately 2% lies in the top ten. What was sequenced was PBMCs. Receptor source: a woman aged 18-35 years in good health and CMV-seronegative.

This rearrangement joins TRBV2 to TRBJ2-1; D is perhaps TRBD1 (6 bases). Germline loops: CDR1 SNHLY, CDR2 FYNNEI. The length of the CDR3 is 13 residues. The V gene lost 5 bases and the J gene lost 7 bases, with 12 bases spanning the gap. The CDR3 bases are TGTGCCAGCAGTATTACAGGGTGGAATGAGCAGTTCTTC. It yields the protein CASSITGWNEQFF.

The chain is built from TRBV28 and TRBJ2-7; 7 bases align to TRBD2. Germline CDR1 is MDHEN and CDR2 is SYDVKM. The CDR3 loop spans 15 amino acids. V lost 4 bases and J lost 12; bases outside the gene matches: 18. CDR3 bases: TGTGCCAGCAGTTCGGTTTTACAGACCCGGGACTATTCGTACTTC. This encodes CASSSVLQTRDYSYF. The full variable domain, rest sourced from reference TRBV28 and TRBJ2-7, is DVKVTQSSRYLVKRTGEKVFLECVQDMDHENMFWYRQDPGLGLRLIYFSYDVKMKEKGDIPEGYSVSREKKERFSLILESASTNQTSMYLCASSSVLQTRDYSYFGPGTRLTVT.

The genes are TRBV28 and TRBJ1-3; TRBD1 might be the D (6 bases). CDR3 size: 16 residues. V gave up 5 bases and J gave up 0 bases, with 14 bases separating them. Germline values: CDR1 MDHEN, CDR2 SYDVKM. The chain's CDR3 is CASSPVTGSSGNTIYF. The CDR3 DNA reads as TGTGCCAGCAGTCCCGTAACAGGGAGCTCTGGAAACACCATATATTTT.

The chain recombines TRBV7-2 with TRBJ2-7; D is ambiguous. V gave up 1 base and J gave up 3 bases, with 10 bases separating them. The germline CDR1 and CDR2 sequences are SGHTA and FQGNSA. The CDR3 is 14 amino acids. The CDR3 DNA follows: TGTGCCAGCAGCTTAGAGAGGAACGGCTACGAGCAGTACTTC. It encodes CASSLERNGYEQYF. Filled out from reference TRBV7-2 and TRBJ2-7, the complete variable domain reads GAGVSQSPSNKVTEKGKDVELRCDPISGHTALYWYRQSLGQGLEFLIYFQGNSAPDKSGLPSDRFSAERTGGSVSTLTIQRTQQEDSAVYLCASSLERNGYEQYFGPGTRLTVT.

This clone was detected once. The chain has TRBV6-5 and TRBJ1-6, with D possibly TRBD1 on 6 matching bases. Germline loops: CDR1 MNHEY, CDR2 SVGAGI. The CDR3 runs 14 residues. The germline V and J ends were trimmed by 2 bases and 10 bases, with 12 bases remaining between them. CDR3 residues: CASSYNRVGSPLHF. CDR3 nucleotides: TGTGCCAGCAGTTACAACAGGGTGGGATCACCCCTCCACTTT.

This chain uses TRBV6-4 with TRBJ2-3; 16 nucleotides line up with TRBD2. This CDR3 spans 18 amino acids. Germline assignment: CDR1 MRHNA and CDR2 SNTAGT. J gave up 0 bases and V 9 bases, and 9 bases lay outside the gene matches. The CDR3 DNA reads TGTGCCAGGGGGGGAGGGACTAGCGGGAGGGCTAGCACAGATACGCAGTATTTT. Translated: CARGGGTSGRASTDTQYF.

The chain joins TRBV20-1 to TRBJ2-7; TRBD2 might be the D (5 bases). The CDR3 totals 11 residues. V was cut by 2 bases and J by 6 bases, with 8 bases left in between. Germline V gene sequence: CDR1 DFQATT, CDR2 SNEGSKA (reference sequence). The CDR3 protein is CSARPGIEQYF. The CDR3 DNA follows: TGCAGTGCTAGACCCGGGATCGAGCAGTACTTC.

The chain employs TRBV7-2 and TRBJ2-2; 15 bases line up with TRBD2. With V trimmed by 1 base and J by 6 bases, 9 bases remained unmatched. Germline loops: CDR1 SGHTA, CDR2 FQGNSA. The CDR3 has 19 residues. For the CDR3, the DNA is TGTGCCAGCAGCTTAGGGCCTTCGGGACTAGCGGGAGGCGCCGGGGAGCTGTTTTTT. This codes for CASSLGPSGLAGGAGELFF.

This clone came up once. The chain is built from TRBV7-6 and TRBJ2-1, with 9 positions matching TRBD2. With 5 bases clipped from V and 6 bases from J, the junction kept 5 bases outside the gene matches. Germline loops: CDR1 SGHVS, CDR2 FNYEAQ. The CDR3 extends over 14 amino acids. The CDR3 sequence: CASSARAGGNEQFF. DNA for the CDR3: TGTGCCAGCAGCGCCAGAGCGGGAGGCAATGAGCAGTTCTTC.

V usage is TRBV19 and J usage is TRBJ2-1; 10 nucleotides agree with TRBD2. V lost 6 bases, J lost 9 bases, and 11 bases stayed unmatched. Per the germline V gene, CDR1 is LNHDA and CDR2 is SQIVND (reference sequence). The CDR3 has 15 amino acids. The CDR3 sequence: CASSRKGTSDSEQFF. In DNA, the CDR3 is TGTGCCAGTAGCCGGAAGGGGACTAGCGATAGTGAGCAGTTCTTC.

The V and J genes are TRBV28 and TRBJ2-1; D unclear. CDR3 size: 11 residues. Trimming removed 6 bases at V and 6 bases at J, with 6 bases between. CDR1 and CDR2 (germline): MDHEN, SYDVKM. CDR3 nucleotides: TGTGCCAGCAGCCCCTTCAATGAGCAGTTCTTC. Translation gives CASSPFNEQFF.

The chain recombines TRBV10-3 with TRBJ1-4, with 9 bases identical to TRBD1. The CDR3 is 13 residues long. CDR1 and CDR2 (germline): ENHRY, SYGVKD. After removal of 10 bases from V and 3 bases from J, the junction contained 3 bases not matched to a gene. CDR3 residues: CATRQGANEKLFF. CDR3 sequence (DNA): TGTGCCACCCGACAGGGGGCTAATGAAAAACTGTTTTTT.

As DNA, the CDR3 is TGTGCCAGCAGCTTGATCAGGGACGAGCAGTACTTC. Protein: CASSLIRDEQYF. The chain carries TRBV7-3 and TRBJ2-7; possible D gene TRBD1, 5 bases. This CDR3 is 12 amino acids long. Germline V gene data show CDR1 as SGHTA and CDR2 as FQGTGA. Trimming shortened V by 3 bases and J by 5 bases, and 8 bases separated the two germline ends.

This clone showed up just once. This chain uses TRBV7-3 with TRBJ2-1; TRBD2 agrees at 11 bases. V trimming: 5 bases; J trimming: 7 bases; junction bases outside the gene matches: 13. The V gene's germline CDR1 is SGHTA and CDR2 FQGTGA. This CDR3 has 17 residues. The CDR3 DNA follows: TGTGCCAGCAGCATCAGGGATGGCCTAGCGGGAGGAAATGAGCAGTTCTTC. Protein product: CASSIRDGLAGGNEQFF.

The chain has TRBV10-3 and TRBJ2-1; 9 nucleotides align to TRBD2. From germline, CDR1 is ENHRY and CDR2 SYGVKD. The CDR3 loop spans 14 amino acids. J was trimmed by 8 bases and V by 11 bases; bases with no gene match: 13. The CDR3 reads CAVRTSVFSYEQFF. CDR3 nucleotide sequence: TGTGCCGTAAGGACTAGCGTCTTTAGCTATGAGCAGTTCTTC.

The chain carries TRBV9 and TRBJ2-3, with D possibly TRBD2 on 5 matching bases. Trimming left V 5 bases short and J 0 bases short, with 7 bases between. The CDR3 has 13 residues. From germline, CDR1 is SGDLS and CDR2 YYNGEE. CDR3 in amino acids: CASSSGSTDTQYF. For the CDR3, the DNA is TGTGCCAGCAGTTCGGGGAGCACAGATACGCAGTATTTT.

This chain joins TRBV5-6 and TRBJ1-2; 7 bases are a match to TRBD1. The CDR3 is 14 residues long. Germline assignment: CDR1 SGHDT and CDR2 YYEEEE. Trimming cost V 4 bases and J 4 bases; bases outside gene matches: 7. The CDR3 loop is CASSTGQSSYGYTF. For the CDR3, the DNA is TGTGCCAGCAGCACGGGACAGTCTAGCTATGGCTACACCTTC.

This clone was counted once. This chain uses TRBV15 with TRBJ2-1; 9 bases agree with TRBD1. Germline V CDR1 and CDR2: LNHNV, YYDKDF (reference sequence). Germline trimming cut 4 bases from V and 8 bases from J; bases unmatched to any gene: 9. This CDR3 is 15 amino acids long. CDR3 in DNA: TGTGCCACCAGCACCCGGGACAGGGTAATCTATGAGCAGTTCTTC. Translating gives CATSTRDRVIYEQFF.

The J gene is TRBJ2-1, the V gene TRBV7-9, with TRBD2 matching 9 bases. The germline gives CDR1 SEHNR, CDR2 FQNEAQ (reference sequence). With 1 base clipped from V and 7 bases from J, the junction kept 8 bases outside the gene matches. This CDR3 has 16 amino acids. In DNA, the CDR3 is TGTGCCAGCAGCTTAGGGCAGCGGGGGGCCGGGAATGAGCAGTTCTTC. Residues: CASSLGQRGAGNEQFF.

V is TRBV5-1 and J is TRBJ2-2, with D tentatively TRBD2 (5 bases). CDR1 SGHRS and CDR2 YFSETQ come from the germline V gene. V was clipped by 1 base and J by 1 base, with 11 bases between them. The length of the CDR3 is 16 residues. DNA for the CDR3: TGCGCCAGCAGCTTGCGGGGTAGAGAGAACACCGGGGAGCTGTTTTTT. Translation gives CASSLRGRENTGELFF.

This chain uses TRBV28 with TRBJ2-1; 11 bases map to TRBD1. The CDR3 extends over 16 amino acids. Unmatched junction bases numbered 7, after V lost 4 bases and J lost 5 bases. Germline V lookup: CDR1 MDHEN, CDR2 SYDVKM. The CDR3 bases are TGTGCCAGCAGTTCCCACGGACAGGGGGCCCACAATGAGCAGTTCTTC. Protein product: CASSSHGQGAHNEQFF. Using reference TRBV28 and TRBJ2-1 for the parts outside the CDR3, the full variable domain is DVKVTQSSRYLVKRTGEKVFLECVQDMDHENMFWYRQDPGLGLRLIYFSYDVKMKEKGDIPEGYSVSREKKERFSLILESASTNQTSMYLCASSSHGQGAHNEQFFGPGTRLTVL.

The chain has TRBV7-8 and TRBJ1-5; D is uncertain. The CDR3 totals 14 residues. Germline V CDR1 and CDR2: SGHVS, FQNEAQ. The ends were cut back, 5 bases at V and 1 base at J, with 9 bases in the middle. The CDR3 sequence is CASSPRLSNQPQHF. The DNA for the CDR3 is TGTGCCAGCAGCCCCAGACTGAGCAATCAGCCCCAGCATTTT.

J is TRBJ2-7 and V is TRBV11-2, with 10 bases lining up with TRBD1. V lost 5 bases and J lost 2; bases outside the gene matches: 3. Germline V gene data show CDR1 as SGHAT and CDR2 as FQNNGV. The CDR3 contains 14 residues. CDR3: CASSPGQGAYEQYF. CDR3 coding DNA: TGTGCCAGCAGCCCAGGACAGGGGGCCTACGAGCAGTACTTC.

The chain combines TRBV28 with TRBJ2-5; TRBD2 matches at 9 bases. V lost 7 bases and J lost 3; bases outside the gene matches: 3. This CDR3 has 13 amino acids. CDR1 is MDHEN, CDR2 SYDVKM, per germline. The DNA for the CDR3 is TGTGCCAGCATGCGGGGGGGAAAAGAGACCCAGTACTTC. This codes for CASMRGGKETQYF.

The chain recombines TRBV5-1 with TRBJ2-3; D is perhaps TRBD2 (6 bases). Trimming took off 4 bases at V and 6 bases at J, with 18 bases between the two ends. This CDR3 region has 15 residues. The germline V gene has CDR1 SGHRS and CDR2 YFSETQ. The CDR3 coding sequence is TGCGCCAGCAGCCCGGCGGGCGGGATTGGGGATACGCAGTATTTT. Translated: CASSPAGGIGDTQYF. Combining the CDR3 with reference TRBV5-1 and TRBJ2-3 gives the whole variable domain KAGVTQTPRYLIKTRGQQVTLSCSPISGHRSVSWYQQTPGQGLQFLFEYFSETQRNKGNFPGRFSGRQFSNSRSEMNVSTLELGDSALYLCASSPAGGIGDTQYFGPGTRLTVL.

This chain uses TRBV14 with TRBJ2-2; D may be TRBD1 (5 bases). Trimming cost V 5 bases and J 2 bases, with 12 bases left between them. Germline-derived CDR1 and CDR2 are SGHDN and FVKESK. The CDR3 is made up of 15 amino acids. The CDR3 bases are TGTGCCAGCAGCGAAAGACAGCTCAACACCGGGGAGCTGTTTTTT. This encodes CASSERQLNTGELFF. Variable domain in full (rest from reference TRBV14 and TRBJ2-2): EAGVTQFPSHSVIEKGQTVTLRCDPISGHDNLYWYRRVMGKEIKFLLHFVKESKQDESGMPNNRFLAERTGGTYSTLKVQPAELEDSGVYFCASSERQLNTGELFFGEGSRLTVL.

This chain joins TRBV27 and TRBJ1-1; 7 bases are a match to TRBD1. The junction had 5 bases not matched to a gene; V was cut back by 3 bases and J by 1 base. Looked up from germline, CDR1 is MNHEY and CDR2 is SMNVEV (reference sequence). The CDR3 spans 15 residues. Here the CDR3 reads CASSFRHRGNTEAFF. The CDR3 bases are TGTGCCAGCAGTTTTCGACACAGGGGGAACACTGAAGCTTTCTTT.

In regard to this clone: Other nucleotide sequences from this sample produce the same CDR3. The chain couples TRBV2 to TRBJ2-5; 11 positions agree with TRBD2. The CDR3 sequence is 14 residues long. The J segment lost 2 bases and the V segment lost 6 bases, leaving 2 bases of the junction unmatched. The germline V gene encodes CDR1 SNHLY and CDR2 FYNNEI. The CDR3 nucleotides read TGTGCCAGCAGCCGGACTAGCGGGCAAGAGACCCAGTACTTC. Translation: CASSRTSGQETQYF.

The chain recombines TRBV2 with TRBJ1-1; D gene ambiguous. Germline V gene data show CDR1 as SNHLY and CDR2 as FYNNEI. CDR3 length: 13 amino acids. Deletions cut 4 bases from V and 0 bases from J, with 6 bases between. CDR3 nucleotides: TGTGCCAGCAGTGCACAGTTGAACACTGAAGCTTTCTTT. It is translated as CASSAQLNTEAFF.

The V call is TRBV5-4, the J call TRBJ1-2, with D perhaps matching TRBD1 (5 bases). Germline V gene sequence: CDR1 SGHNT, CDR2 YYREEE (reference sequence). The V end lost 0 bases, the J end lost 0 bases, and 9 bases lay between the germline ends. This CDR3 comprises 15 residues. CDR3 DNA sequence: TGTGCCAGCAGCTTGGTGCCAGGGTCTAACTATGGCTACACCTTC. Translation: CASSLVPGSNYGYTF.